This T cell receptor beta chain was sequenced during a study of tumor and adjacent non-tumor tissue in lung cancer. Study-wide background: Each sample yielded 3.5 million to 5 million productive TCRbeta reads on average. Study-wide findings and caveats: Significantly higher TCR diversity was found in tumor than normal lung.

Comment on this clonotype: What it recognizes is unknown. One end of the junction does not line up with germline, which may come from a read error.

The germline gives CDR1 SGHAT, CDR2 FQNNGV. This CDR3 is built from 19 residues. A modified ARM-PCR protocol with three rounds of nested PCR amplified TCRbeta. TCRdb processed the multiplex PCR reads anew with MiXCR; each CDR3 protein has one entry. The repertoire holds about 110,000 distinct CDR3 sequences, roughly 75% seen once, with roughly 35% in the top ten. No cell sorting was done before RNA was extracted from the tissue. The sample was lung tumor tissue. This receptor was obtained from a woman aged 55 to 70 with non-small cell lung cancer. This sequence joins TRBV11-2 and TRBJ2-1; D possibly uses TRBD1 or TRBD2 (5 bases each). This CDR3 reads CANSLELGGWEQGDDEQFF. In DNA form, the CDR3 reads TGTGCCAACAGCTTAGAGCTGGGCGGTTGGGAGCAGGGTGACGATGAGCAGTTCTTC.